This TCR beta chain was retrieved from a study of beta chain features in type 1 diabetes. Findings of the study overall: The question of HLA type influencing TCRB rearrangement was one that remained unresolved here. Shorter TCRB CDR3s, moderately but significantly so, marked every one of the four CD4+ subsets in Type 1 diabetes patients. The study notes PCR might favor shorter templates equally in patients and controls.

Expressed TCRB transcripts got sequenced, as all isolated RNA was reverse transcribed. Sequencing was performed with immunoSEQ multiplex PCR; in TCRdb, only in-frame clones are kept and a portion is missing. The profile covers 500,000 to 850,000 clones, with 11% to 15% appearing a single time and approximately 0.042% taken by the ten largest. As regards this clone: No antigen is known for it.

Trimming took 4 bases from V and 4 from J; bases not matched to a gene: 4. CDR1 and CDR2 (germline): SGHNT, YYREEE (reference sequence). There are 14 residues in the CDR3. The chain joins TRBV5-4 to TRBJ1-4; 7 nucleotides agree with TRBD1. This receptor was identified in a man aged 18-30 years with type 1 diabetes. The specimen was naive CD4+ T cells from blood. The CDR3 loop reads CASSPGQSNEKLFF. CDR3 coding DNA: TGTGCCAGCAGCCCGGGACAGAGTAATGAAAAACTGTTTTTT.